A single sample is the source of the 21 T cell receptor beta chains below, sequenced in a study of blood T cell repertoires in COVID-19. Produced via immunoSEQ multiplex PCR; TCRdb's table is partial and in-frame only. This table has roughly 300,000 clones, around 90% appearing once. The sequencing sample was made of peripheral blood. The receptors here all came from a woman between 25 and 40 years old with COVID-19, enrolled during active disease.

This clone was recorded a few times. The V gene is TRBV7-8, the J gene TRBJ1-4, with TRBD1 matching 9 bases. CDR1 and CDR2 (germline): SGHVS, FQNEAQ. V dropped 6 bases and J dropped 8; count of bases not matched to a gene: 10. This CDR3 is built from 15 residues. CDR3 sequence (DNA): TGTGCCAGCAGTCCAACAGGGGGCGCCCGCGAAAAACTGTTTTTT. Encoded protein: CASSPTGGAREKLFF.

The DNA of the CDR3 is TGCGCCAGCAGCCAACAACTAGCGGGAAGCACAGATACGCAGTATTTT. As protein: CASSQQLAGSTDTQYF. This chain links TRBV4-3 with TRBJ2-3; 10 bases map to TRBD2. The CDR3 totals 16 residues. With 2 bases clipped from V and 0 bases from J, the junction kept 2 bases outside the gene matches. Germline CDR1 LGHNA, CDR2 YSLEER.

This clone was recorded once. The V gene is TRBV2, the J gene TRBJ1-2, with a weak D call TRBD1 (5 bases). V was clipped by 7 bases and J by 5 bases, with 14 bases between them. The germline gives CDR1 SNHLY, CDR2 FYNNEI. This CDR3 has 13 residues. The CDR3 protein is CASKHTKGYGYTF. As DNA, the CDR3 is TGTGCCAGCAAGCACACCAAGGGGTATGGCTACACCTTC.

The chain combines TRBV3-1 (or the pseudogene TRBV3-2) with TRBJ1-2; 10 nucleotides agree with TRBD1. This CDR3 has 14 amino acids. V dropped 4 bases and J dropped 7; count of bases not matched to a gene: 6. Germline V gene lookup returns CDR1 LGHDT and CDR2 YNNKEL (reference sequence). The CDR3 loop is CASSPGTGAGGYTF. CDR3 bases: TGTGCCAGCAGCCCCGGGACAGGGGCGGGTGGCTACACCTTC.

The rearrangement joins TRBV28 to TRBJ1-6, with D unresolved. With 5 bases removed from V and 7 bases from J, the gap between germline ends came to 6 bases. Germline CDR1 MDHEN, CDR2 SYDVKM. The CDR3 extends over 12 amino acids. The CDR3 sequence: CASSRGNSPLHF. The CDR3 DNA follows: TGTGCCAGCAGTCGAGGGAATTCACCCCTCCACTTT.

The chain combines TRBV7-8 with TRBJ1-6; D is unresolved. CDR3 length: 15 amino acids. Between the trimmed V and J ends, which lost 5 bases and 9 bases, there was a span of 17 bases. The germline V gene has CDR1 SGHVS and CDR2 FQNEAQ. In DNA, the CDR3 is TGTGCCAGCAGCCCAGAGGGCGCTAAGTCTTCACCCCTCCACTTT. Translating it yields CASSPEGAKSSPLHF.

This chain links TRBV7-3 with TRBJ2-3; no clear D. The CDR3 runs to 13 residues. The germline V and J ends were trimmed by 3 bases and 4 bases, with 8 bases remaining between them. CDR1 is SGHTA, CDR2 FQGTGA, per germline. CDR3 region: CASSLLRSDTQYF. The CDR3 bases are TGTGCCAGCAGCTTGTTGCGGTCAGATACGCAGTATTTT.

The genes are TRBV2 and TRBJ2-3; 10 positions agree with TRBD2. The CDR3 loop spans 16 amino acids. J gave up 3 bases and V 0 bases, and 3 bases lay outside the gene matches. Germline V gene sequence: CDR1 SNHLY, CDR2 FYNNEI. The CDR3 bases are TGTGCCAGCAGTGAAGCCGGACTAGCGGAAACAGATACGCAGTATTTT. This gives the protein CASSEAGLAETDTQYF.

The chain has TRBV5-5 and TRBJ1-5, with TRBD1 identical over 7 bases. V lost 4 bases to trimming and J lost 7 bases; unmatched junction nucleotides: 11. The CDR3 length is 15 residues. The germline V gene encodes CDR1 SGHKS and CDR2 YYEKEE (reference sequence). The CDR3 sequence is CASSGYDREGQPQHF. CDR3 sequence (DNA): TGTGCCAGCAGCGGTTATGACAGGGAAGGCCAGCCCCAGCATTTT.

This chain connects TRBV19 to TRBJ2-3, with a tentative D call TRBD2 (6 bases). CDR1 and CDR2 (germline): LNHDA, SQIVND (reference sequence). The CDR3 sequence is 14 residues long. V dropped 7 bases and J dropped 0 bases, with 11 bases sitting between them. The CDR3 protein is CASTRDHSTDTQYF. DNA of the CDR3: TGTGCCAGTACGCGGGACCACAGCACAGATACGCAGTATTTT.

This chain uses TRBV7-9 with TRBJ1-4, with D maybe TRBD1 (6 bases). V gave up 6 bases and J gave up 8 bases, with 19 bases separating them. The CDR3 covers 15 residues. Germline V gene lookup returns CDR1 SEHNR and CDR2 FQNEAQ (reference sequence). Here the CDR3 reads CASSPAQGGVEKLFF. The CDR3 DNA sequence: TGTGCCAGCAGTCCTGCTCAAGGGGGGGTAGAAAAACTGTTTTTT.

This clone was counted once. The rearrangement links TRBV18 to TRBJ2-2, with D possibly being TRBD2 (6 bases). Deletions cut 4 bases from V and 5 bases from J, with 14 bases between. The CDR3 has 15 amino acids. Germline V gene sequence: CDR1 KGHSH, CDR2 LQKENI. CDR3 in amino acids: CASSRRDGNTGELFF. The CDR3 nucleotides read TGTGCCAGCTCACGGCGGGACGGGAATACCGGGGAGCTGTTTTTT.

CDR3 DNA: TGTGCCAGCAGTTCGCGGGACTCCGGGGAGCTGTTTTTT. This gives the protein CASSSRDSGELFF. This chain joins TRBV28 and TRBJ2-2; TRBD2 is a possible D gene (6 bases). V was shortened by 4 bases and J by 6 bases, with 9 bases between the two germline ends. This CDR3 has 13 residues. Per the germline V gene, CDR1 is MDHEN and CDR2 is SYDVKM.

This clone was detected only once. The chain links TRBV30 to TRBJ1-5; a weak D match, TRBD1 (5 bases). In germline, CDR1 is GTSNPN, CDR2 SVGIG (reference sequence). CDR3 length: 13 residues. The germline V and J ends were trimmed by 3 bases and 7 bases, with 13 bases remaining between them. CDR3 protein: CAWRDQGGQPQHF. CDR3 sequence (DNA): TGTGCCTGGAGAGACCAGGGAGGACAGCCCCAGCATTTT.

The rearrangement joins TRBV6-5 to TRBJ1-3; 9 bases align to TRBD1. The CDR3 totals 15 residues. Germline loops: CDR1 MNHEY, CDR2 SVGAGI. V lost 2 bases, J lost 4 bases, and 3 bases stayed unmatched. In DNA form, the CDR3 reads TGTGCCAGCAGTTACGGGACAGGGAGAGGAAACACCATATATTTT. It codes for CASSYGTGRGNTIYF.

This clone was detected only a few times. This sequence joins TRBV28 and TRBJ1-5; a possible D gene is TRBD1 (6 bases). V lost 5 bases and J 4 bases, leaving 18 bases between the germline ends. The germline CDR1 and CDR2 sequences are MDHEN and SYDVKM. This CDR3 contains 16 residues. The CDR3 spells CASSPHLLGGNQPQHF. The DNA for the CDR3 is TGTGCCAGCAGTCCGCATCTTCTAGGGGGAAATCAGCCCCAGCATTTT.

The chain couples TRBV24-1 to TRBJ1-4; 7 bases are shared with TRBD1. CDR3 length: 15 amino acids. Germline V gene lookup returns CDR1 KGHDR and CDR2 SFDVKD. V lost 4 bases, J lost 7 bases, and 8 bases stayed unmatched. The CDR3 here is CATSDPTGVGEKLFF. The CDR3 DNA reads TGTGCCACCAGTGACCCTACAGGGGTTGGTGAAAAACTGTTTTTT.

The rearrangement uses TRBV5-4 and TRBJ2-1; 10 nucleotides agree with TRBD2. The CDR3 is 14 residues long. With 1 base clipped from V and 8 bases from J, the junction kept 3 bases outside the gene matches. Germline V gene data show CDR1 as SGHNT and CDR2 as YYREEE (reference sequence). The CDR3 nucleotides read TGTGCCAGCAGCTTGACTAGCGGGAAGGATGAGCAGTTCTTC. This sequence encodes CASSLTSGKDEQFF.

V is TRBV27 and J is TRBJ1-5, with D hard to call. The CDR3 contains 14 residues. Trimming removed 5 bases from V and 4 bases from J, with 12 bases in between. The germline CDR1 and CDR2 sequences are MNHEY and SMNVEV (reference sequence). The CDR3: CASSRHTGNQPQHF. The CDR3 nucleotides read TGTGCCAGCAGTCGGCACACGGGTAATCAGCCCCAGCATTTT.

This rearrangement joins TRBV2 to TRBJ1-2; D is perhaps TRBD1 (5 bases). There are 16 residues in the CDR3. CDR1 and CDR2 (germline): SNHLY, FYNNEI. The V gene lost 0 bases and the J gene lost 0 bases, with 11 bases spanning the gap. The DNA of the CDR3 is TGTGCCAGCAGTGAAGCTGGGGGGACCCCTAACTATGGCTACACCTTC. It codes for CASSEAGGTPNYGYTF.

The chain combines TRBV19 with TRBJ1-4; D might be TRBD1 (5 bases). The CDR3 runs to 15 residues. Germline V lookup: CDR1 LNHDA, CDR2 SQIVND (reference sequence). V gave up 3 bases and J gave up 8 bases, with 16 bases separating them. CDR3 coding DNA: TGTGCCAGTAGTATCGGGTCAGGGTACGAAGAAAAACTGTTTTTT. Protein sequence: CASSIGSGYEEKLFF.